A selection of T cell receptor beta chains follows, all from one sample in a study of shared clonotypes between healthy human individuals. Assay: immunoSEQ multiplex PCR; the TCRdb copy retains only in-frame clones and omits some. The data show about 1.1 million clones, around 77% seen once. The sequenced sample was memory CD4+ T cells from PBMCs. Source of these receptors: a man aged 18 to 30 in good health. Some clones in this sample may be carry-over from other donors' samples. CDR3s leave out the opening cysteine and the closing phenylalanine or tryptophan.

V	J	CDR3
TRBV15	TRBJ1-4	ATGGENYEKLF
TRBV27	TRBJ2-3	ASSSLAGVAQY
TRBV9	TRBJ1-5	ASSLTSEGPQH
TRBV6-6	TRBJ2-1	ASSYSFGVYNEQF
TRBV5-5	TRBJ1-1	ASSLPPGRGTEAF
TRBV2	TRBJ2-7	ASSEALTGFYEQY
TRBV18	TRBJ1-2	ASSPGGIGYT
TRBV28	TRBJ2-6	ASSFGQISSGANVLT
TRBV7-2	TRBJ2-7	ASSLDGPRGLTYEQY
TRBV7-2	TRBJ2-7	ASSLQTGTGRNEQY
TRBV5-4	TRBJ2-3	ASSLAGTSDTQY
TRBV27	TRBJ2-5	ASSPIVDRTQETQY
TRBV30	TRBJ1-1	AWSVTGETEAF
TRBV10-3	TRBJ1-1	AIGDRNTEAF
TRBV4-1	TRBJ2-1	ASSQDPSGRGYEQF
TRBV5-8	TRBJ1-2	ASSEGQGPKYGYT
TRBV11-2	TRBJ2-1	ASSPNPGLGEDYNEQF
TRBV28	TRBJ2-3	ASSTPGQGLTDTQY
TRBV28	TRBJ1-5	ASSWGRDNQPQH
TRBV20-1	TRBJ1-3	SARQGNTIY
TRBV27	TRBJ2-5	ASSPPYGETQY
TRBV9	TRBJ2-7	ASSVDRGSEQY